This TCR beta chain is drawn from a study of cytomegalovirus exposure and HLA in healthy donors. PCR employed 60 Vbeta and 13 Jbeta primers. Clones were sequenced by immunoSEQ multiplex PCR, and TCRdb holds only the in-frame ones, with some missing. The sample features some 200,000 clones, with approximately 6.9% in its top ten. General study points: Beyond CMV serostatus, there was no information to go on about immune exposure. Analyzed later, most CMV-associated TCR beta chains appeared HLA-restricted. Overall, about 160 TCR beta chains were annotated as cytomegalovirus-associated.

A remark on this clone: As yet, its antigen is unknown.

V shed 5 bases, J shed 17 bases, and the junction held 18 bases outside the gene matches. The germline V gene encodes CDR1 KGHSH and CDR2 LQKENI. The CDR3 extends over 15 amino acids. The source is a man aged 25 to 45 in good health and CMV-seronegative. The sequenced sample was PBMCs. This chain links TRBV18 with TRBJ2-2, with TRBD1 matching over 9 bases. The CDR3 here is CASSEMDRGVTAAFF. The CDR3, as DNA: TGTGCCAGCTCAGAGATGGACAGGGGAGTAACCGCGGCTTTTTTT.